This TCR beta chain was documented in a study of technical replicates of blood from a handful of donors. Assay used: immunoSEQ multiplex PCR; TCRdb lists only in-frame clones, some missing. The repertoire holds 84,000 or so clones, around 94% seen once, with 0.25% to 0.3% in the top ten. This CDR3 has 16 amino acids. The germline V gene has CDR1 SGHVS and CDR2 FNYEAQ. V gave up 5 bases and J gave up 6 bases, with 21 bases separating them. The clonotype originates from a human donor in good health. V and J are TRBV7-6 and TRBJ2-3; perhaps TRBD2 as D (6 bases). The specimen sequenced was T cells isolated from PBMCs. The CDR3 bases are TGTGCCAGCAGCCGGAGGGCGGGCGCTCAGGTGGATACGCAGTATTTT. It is translated as CASSRRAGAQVDTQYF.